This TCR beta chain was recovered during a study of shared clonotypes between healthy human individuals (TCRdb year 2020). Background for the entire study: The cohort included a few men and a couple of women between 18 and 49 years of age. For each donor, CD4 naive and CD4 memory were each given three plates, CD8 naive was given two plates, and CD8 memory was given one plate. Per donor, leukapheresis produced somewhere between about 0.85 and 10 billion PBMCs. Different laboratories and diverse techniques were used to prepare libraries and sequence TCR repertoires, to increase sequencing depth and limit assay-specific biases. The study deeply sequenced blood TCR repertoires of five healthy adults to estimate repertoire size and the extent of clonotype sharing between individuals. What the research found in general, with its limitations: The genetic and exposure-history diversity represented was limited by the small number of donors. Based on pairwise subsampling, the degree of clonotype sharing among donors was expected to be affected by sequencing depth. Higher generation probabilities were observed for clonotypes shared by all four sorted-subset donors than for non-shared clonotypes. Larger estimated clonotype richness was generally found for naive subsets than for memory subsets. Only blood was sampled, and tissue TCR repertoires likely differ from those in blood. Around 5% of naive CD4, 3.5% of naive CD8, 2.3% of memory CD4, and less than 0.45% of memory CD8 clonotypes were shared across several donors. Incomplete sequencing was indicated by rarefaction of sorted-subset datasets, despite the large sequencing depth.

For the CD8 naive samples, CD45RO-negative cells were positively selected for CCR7, yielding a CD45RA+CCR7+ population from which TemRA cells were excluded. The donors were healthy, HIV-negative adults with no recently reported acute infections or vaccinations. Every donor was a Caucasian adult residing in Nashville, Tennessee, USA. Blood was obtained by leukapheresis, after which PBMCs were separated by Ficoll-Histopaque density gradient centrifugation and cryopreserved in liquid nitrogen vapor phase. Analytical flow cytometry was used to check the purity and quantity of each magnetically sorted T cell population. From each sorted fraction, genomic DNA was isolated and quantified by UV absorbance on a Nanodrop 2000c. Comment on this clone: No cognate antigen has been identified for it. No base qualities exist here, and no much larger clone lies one base off it.

TCR CDR3 regions were amplified from genomic DNA by multiplex PCR using the deep immunoSEQ assay. Extracted genomic DNA from each cell subset was spread evenly across all wells of several immunoSEQ 96-well plates, with each plate serving as a replicate. For sorted subsets, each replicate PCR was loaded with about 0.2 ug genomic DNA, equivalent to 25,000 to 35,000 T cell genomes. Purified libraries were quantified with a Qubit 3.0 fluorometer, sized on a Bioanalyzer 2100, and re-quantified with the KAPA Library Quantification kit. Every immunoSEQ 96-well plate was sequenced on a separate single-read 150-cycle Illumina NextSeq 550 flow cell. Under the source paper's analysis protocol: Because only junctional sequences without quality scores were contained in the immunoSEQ output, filtering matching that applied to full-length reads could not be performed. Sequences were annotated with PyIR, a Python wrapper for IgBLAST v1.9, and V/J genes and CDR3 were assigned using IMGT germline references. Reads were filtered out if the reads had weak V/J assignments (E-value above 1e-6), no CDR3, stop codons, out-of-frame junctions, or ambiguous translated residues. V3J clonotypes were defined by identical inferred V gene, J gene, and CDR3 amino acid sequence. To compute the percentage overlap between repertoires, the number of shared unique clonotypes was divided by the size of the smaller repertoire. Repertoire richness was assessed with RTK rarefaction, the Chao1 estimator, and Recon v2.1 estimates of unobserved clonotypes. Generation probabilities for all TCRbeta clonotypes obtained by the gDNA method from a few donors were computed using OLGA. What TCRdb holds here is the immuneACCESS table cut down to in-frame rearrangements. Part of the clones is not present; checked against another copy, under half of the missing clones reflect an unresolved V gene, and the others are unexplained. D and trimming were read from the DNA, whereas the V and J calls and clone size are those reported in that table. The sample includes around 2,100,000 clones, with about 95% observed a single time. Together, the top ten hold 0.9% to 1.5% of the sample.

The sequencing input was naive CD8+ T cells sorted from blood. In the paper's terms, the cell subset or site label means: CD45RA+CCR7+. This receptor was obtained from a man younger than 30 in good health.

DNA sequence: TGTGCCAGCAGTTTAATTCCTAGCGGGAGCCTGTCCTACGAGCAGTACTTC. It encodes CASSLIPSGSLSYEQYF. The V and J segments used are TRBV27 and TRBJ2-7; 10 middle bases align to TRBD2. CDR1 MNHEY and CDR2 SMNVEV are derived from the germline V gene (reference sequence). The CDR3 runs 17 amino acids, cysteine and phenylalanine included. CDR3 DNA is the only sequence kept; it has 51 bases, read in frame from the first base. V is pruned by 2 bases and J by 1 base, leaving 8 bases of the junction without a gene match.